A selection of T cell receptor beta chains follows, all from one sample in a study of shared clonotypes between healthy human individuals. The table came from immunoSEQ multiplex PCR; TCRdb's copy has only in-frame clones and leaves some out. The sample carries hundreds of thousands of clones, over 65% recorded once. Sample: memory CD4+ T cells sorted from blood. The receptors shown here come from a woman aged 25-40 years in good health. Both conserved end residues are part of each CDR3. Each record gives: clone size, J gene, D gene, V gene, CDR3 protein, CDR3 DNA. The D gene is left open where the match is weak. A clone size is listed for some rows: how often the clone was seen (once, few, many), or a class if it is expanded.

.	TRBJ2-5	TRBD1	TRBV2	CASRRDRVMETQYF	TGTGCCAGCAGGAGGGACAGGGTGATGGAGACCCAGTACTTC
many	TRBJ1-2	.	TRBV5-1	CASSLDRDRRGYTF	TGCGCCAGCAGCTTGGACAGGGATCGACGTGGCTACACCTTC
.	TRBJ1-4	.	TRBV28	CASSGLGTANEKLFF	TGTGCCAGCAGTGGCCTCGGGACGGCTAATGAAAAACTGTTTTTT
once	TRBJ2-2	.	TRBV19	CASSIDPNTGELFF	TGTGCCAGTAGTATAGACCCGAACACCGGGGAGCTGTTTTTT
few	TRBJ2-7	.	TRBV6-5	CASSYSSVAAYEQYF	TGTGCCAGCAGTTACTCGTCGGTAGCGGCCTATGAGCAGTACTTC
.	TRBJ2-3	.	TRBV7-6	CASSSRDSLGDTQYF	TGTGCCAGCAGCTCCCGGGACTCCTTAGGAGATACGCAGTATTTT
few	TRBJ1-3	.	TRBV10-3	CAIRDSASGNTIYF	TGTGCCATCAGGGACAGCGCCTCTGGAAACACCATATATTTT
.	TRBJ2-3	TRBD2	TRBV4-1	CASSQPTSGRGDTQYF	TGCGCCAGCAGCCAACCGACTAGCGGGAGAGGGGATACGCAGTATTTT
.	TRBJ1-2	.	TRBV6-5	CASSYSTTVGYTF	TGTGCCAGCAGTTACTCGACGACAGTTGGCTACACCTTC
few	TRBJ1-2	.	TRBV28	CASRRDYGYTF	TGTGCCAGCAGGCGGGACTATGGCTACACCTTC
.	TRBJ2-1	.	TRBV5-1	CASSFGGGGYNEQFF	TGCGCCAGCAGCTTCGGGGGAGGTGGGTACAATGAGCAGTTCTTC
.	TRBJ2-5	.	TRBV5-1	CASSLSVGRVGETQYF	TGCGCCAGCAGCTTGTCGGTCGGCAGGGTCGGGGAGACCCAGTACTTC
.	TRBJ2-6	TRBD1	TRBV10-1	CATSPQGAGANVLTF	TGCGCCACCTCACCACAGGGGGCTGGGGCCAACGTCCTGACTTTC
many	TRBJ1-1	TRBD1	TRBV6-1	CASRPRQGEATEAFF	TGTGCCAGCAGACCCAGACAGGGGGAGGCCACTGAAGCTTTCTTT
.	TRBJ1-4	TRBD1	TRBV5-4	CASSFDRGREKLFF	TGTGCCAGCAGCTTCGACAGGGGCAGGGAAAAACTGTTTTTT
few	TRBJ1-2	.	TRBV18	CASSPADSGGYGYTF	TGTGCCAGCTCACCCGCCGACTCCGGGGGGTATGGCTACACCTTC
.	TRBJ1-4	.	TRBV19	CASQTSGYNEKLFF	TGTGCCAGCCAGACCTCAGGGTATAATGAAAAACTGTTTTTT
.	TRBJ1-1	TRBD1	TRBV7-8	CASSLRRQGLTEAFF	TGTGCCAGCAGCTTAAGACGACAGGGACTTACTGAAGCTTTCTTT
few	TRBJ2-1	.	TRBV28	CASSSAGGDNEQFF	TGTGCCAGCAGTTCAGCAGGGGGGGACAATGAGCAGTTCTTC
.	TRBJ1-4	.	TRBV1	CTSSQTPDRGHNEKLFF	TGCACCAGCAGCCAGACCCCGGACAGGGGGCATAATGAAAAACTGTTTTTT
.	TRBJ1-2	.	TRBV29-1	CSVEWGSGGVGYTF	TGCAGCGTTGAGTGGGGCTCGGGGGGAGTTGGCTACACCTTC
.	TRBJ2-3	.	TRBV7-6	CASSPRQYSTDTQYF	TGTGCCAGCAGCCCCCGGCAGTATAGCACAGATACGCAGTATTTT
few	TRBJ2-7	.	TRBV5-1	CASSLGADSLGEQYF	TGCGCCAGCAGCTTGGGGGCGGATTCCCTCGGCGAGCAGTACTTC
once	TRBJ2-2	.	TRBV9	CASSGQTRVGTGELFF	TGTGCCAGCAGCGGACAAACTAGGGTCGGAACCGGGGAGCTGTTTTTT
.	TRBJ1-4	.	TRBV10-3	CAINASPPGAGYEKLFF	TGTGCCATCAATGCGTCCCCTCCGGGGGCGGGGTATGAAAAACTGTTTTTT
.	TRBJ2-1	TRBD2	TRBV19	CATTDRLAGYNEQFF	TGTGCCACAACGGATCGGCTAGCGGGTTACAATGAGCAGTTCTTC
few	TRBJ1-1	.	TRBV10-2	CASSDSGNTEAFF	TGCGCCAGCAGTGATTCAGGGAACACTGAAGCTTTCTTT
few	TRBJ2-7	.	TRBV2	CASTRQYEQYF	TGTGCCAGCACCCGACAGTACGAGCAGTACTTC
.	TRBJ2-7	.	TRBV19	CASSASWGLGNEQYF	TGTGCCAGTAGTGCATCATGGGGGTTGGGAAACGAGCAGTACTTC
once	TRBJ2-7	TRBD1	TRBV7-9	CASSLTRQGNMKQYF	TGTGCCAGCAGCTTAACCAGACAGGGAAATATGAAGCAGTACTTC
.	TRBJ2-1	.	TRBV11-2	CASSLPPGVGEQFF	TGTGCCAGCAGTTTACCCCCGGGGGTAGGGGAGCAGTTCTTC
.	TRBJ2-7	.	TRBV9	CASSVGAETYEQYF	TGTGCCAGCAGCGTAGGCGCAGAGACCTACGAGCAGTACTTC
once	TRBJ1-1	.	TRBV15	CATQNRAPEAFF	TGTGCCACCCAGAACCGGGCCCCTGAAGCTTTCTTT
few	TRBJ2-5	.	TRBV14	CASSHPWRGLVETQYF	TGTGCCAGCAGCCATCCCTGGAGGGGGCTAGTTGAGACCCAGTACTTC
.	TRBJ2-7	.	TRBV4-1	CASSRWTDSSYEQYF	TGCGCCAGCAGCCGGTGGACCGATAGCTCCTACGAGCAGTACTTC
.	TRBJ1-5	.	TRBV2	CASQRDSNQPQHF	TGTGCCAGCCAGCGGGATAGCAATCAGCCCCAGCATTTT
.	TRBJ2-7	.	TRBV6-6	CASSFSGGTYEQYF	TGTGCCAGCAGTTTTAGCGGAGGAACCTACGAGCAGTACTTC
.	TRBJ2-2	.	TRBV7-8	CASSHHRVRTNEVTGELFF	TGTGCCAGCAGCCACCATAGGGTTAGAACAAATGAGGTGACCGGGGAGCTGTTTTTT
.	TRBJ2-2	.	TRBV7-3	CASSLTQDTGELFF	TGTGCCAGCAGCTTAACACAGGACACCGGGGAGCTGTTTTTT
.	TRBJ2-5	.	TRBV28	CASSLLGARETQYF	TGTGCCAGCAGTTTGTTGGGGGCGCGAGAGACCCAGTACTTC
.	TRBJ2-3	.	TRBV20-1	CSAERLDTQYF	TGCAGTGCAGAAAGACTAGATACGCAGTATTTT